A selection of T cell receptor beta chains follows, all from one sample in a study of regulatory T cells in long-lasting Graves disease. TCRdb reanalysed the multiplex PCR reads using MiXCR and keeps one entry per CDR3 protein. The repertoire holds approximately 490,000 distinct CDR3 sequences, with about 17% as singletons. This same sample was also taken into another study, of T cells in Graves' hyperthyroidism and ophthalmopathy.

The sequencing used peripheral blood mononuclear cells (PBMCs), collected at new diagnosis, from a patient treated with antithyroid drugs. The source of these receptors is a man aged 40-49 years with Graves disease. Each CDR3 is given with its conserved first and last residue. Each record gives: CDR3 DNA, CDR3 protein, J gene, D gene, clone size, V gene. A D gene is named only where the DNA matches it firmly. Clone sizes are given selectively: once, few, many, or a class where the clone is expanded.

cdr3_nt: TGTGCCAGCAGTTCGGGGACGGGACTAGCGGGAGGGTGGGGCAATGAGCAGTTCTTC
cdr3_aa: CASSSGTGLAGGWGNEQFF
j_call: TRBJ2-1
d_call: TRBD2
clone_size: few
v_call: TRBV28

cdr3_nt: TGTGCCAGCGGTACGACAGGGGCCGACCCTTTTTACGAGCAGTACTTC
cdr3_aa: CASGTTGADPFYEQYF
j_call: TRBJ2-7
d_call: TRBD1
clone_size: -
v_call: TRBV28

cdr3_nt: TGCGCCAGCAGCTTAGGTGGGCCTACAGATACGCAGTATTTT
cdr3_aa: CASSLGGPTDTQYF
j_call: TRBJ2-3
d_call: -
clone_size: many
v_call: TRBV5-1

cdr3_nt: TGTGCCAGCGGCCAGCTTCTAGGAAACACCATATATTTT
cdr3_aa: CASGQLLGNTIYF
j_call: TRBJ1-3
d_call: -
clone_size: -
v_call: TRBV28

cdr3_nt: TGTGCCAGCAGCTTTGATCAGCGGGAGGGCTTAGAGAGCACAGATACGCAGTATTTT
cdr3_aa: CASSFDQREGLESTDTQYF
j_call: TRBJ2-3
d_call: TRBD2
clone_size: many
v_call: TRBV11-2

cdr3_nt: TGTGCCATCAGTGTTGGACCGGGGAGGGACAATGAGCAGTTCTTC
cdr3_aa: CAISVGPGRDNEQFF
j_call: TRBJ2-1
d_call: TRBD2
clone_size: many
v_call: TRBV10-3

cdr3_nt: TGTGCCAGTAGTAAGGTAGCGGGGCACAATGAGCAGTTCTTC
cdr3_aa: CASSKVAGHNEQFF
j_call: TRBJ2-1
d_call: TRBD2
clone_size: few
v_call: TRBV19

cdr3_nt: TGTGCCACCTCGTTAGTGAACACTGAAGCTTTCTTT
cdr3_aa: CATSLVNTEAFF
j_call: TRBJ1-1
d_call: -
clone_size: many
v_call: TRBV6-2/TRBV6-3

cdr3_nt: TGTGCCATCAGTGAGTCAGGTCTGAATGAGCAGTTCTTC
cdr3_aa: CAISESGLNEQFF
j_call: TRBJ2-1
d_call: -
clone_size: few
v_call: TRBV10-3

cdr3_nt: TGCAGTGCTAGAGATGCGGGAGGGCCCTCGGATGAGCAGTTCTTC
cdr3_aa: CSARDAGGPSDEQFF
j_call: TRBJ2-1
d_call: TRBD2
clone_size: -
v_call: TRBV20-1

cdr3_nt: TGTGCCAGCGGAGGGGACCAAGAGACCCAGTACTTC
cdr3_aa: CASGGDQETQYF
j_call: TRBJ2-5
d_call: -
clone_size: -
v_call: TRBV3-1

cdr3_nt: TGCGCCAGCTCGACAGAGGCCCACTCCTACGAGCAGTACTTC
cdr3_aa: CASSTEAHSYEQYF
j_call: TRBJ2-7
d_call: -
clone_size: many
v_call: TRBV5-1

cdr3_nt: TGTGCCAGCAGCCCAGCGGGAGCCACCAGGAAGACCCAGTACTTC
cdr3_aa: CASSPAGATRKTQYF
j_call: TRBJ2-5
d_call: TRBD2
clone_size: -
v_call: TRBV7-2

cdr3_nt: TGTGCCAGCAGAACAAGAGATACGCAGTATTTT
cdr3_aa: CASRTRDTQYF
j_call: TRBJ2-3
d_call: -
clone_size: many
v_call: TRBV6-2/TRBV6-3

cdr3_nt: TGTGCCACCATCTTTCGACAGTTCTATGGCTACACCTTC
cdr3_aa: CATIFRQFYGYTF
j_call: TRBJ1-2
d_call: -
clone_size: few
v_call: TRBV24-1

cdr3_nt: TGCGCCAGCCGGGACAGCTCATCCGGGGAGCTGTTTTTT
cdr3_aa: CASRDSSSGELFF
j_call: TRBJ2-2
d_call: TRBD1
clone_size: few
v_call: TRBV5-1

cdr3_nt: TGCGCCAGCAGTCGCACCCCGGGACTGCCATCCTACGAGCAGTACTTC
cdr3_aa: CASSRTPGLPSYEQYF
j_call: TRBJ2-7
d_call: -
clone_size: -
v_call: TRBV4-3

cdr3_nt: TGTGCCAGCTCACCACGAGGGGGGACTAGCGGGCAGAAGGACAATGAGCAGTTCTTC
cdr3_aa: CASSPRGGTSGQKDNEQFF
j_call: TRBJ2-1
d_call: TRBD2
clone_size: -
v_call: TRBV18

cdr3_nt: TGCAGCGTTGAAGAACGGCTCAGGGGTGGGCAGACCCAGTACTTC
cdr3_aa: CSVEERLRGGQTQYF
j_call: TRBJ2-5
d_call: -
clone_size: -
v_call: TRBV29-1

cdr3_nt: TGTGCCAGCAGCTTAGACGTTATTAGCGGGGCCTACAATGAGCAGTTCTTC
cdr3_aa: CASSLDVISGAYNEQFF
j_call: TRBJ2-1
d_call: TRBD2
clone_size: few
v_call: TRBV5-6

cdr3_nt: TGCAGTGCTGCTCCAAATAGCGGGAGAGGGGGAGTCGGGGAGCTGTTTTTT
cdr3_aa: CSAAPNSGRGGVGELFF
j_call: TRBJ2-2
d_call: TRBD2
clone_size: few
v_call: TRBV20-1

cdr3_nt: TGTGCCACCAGCTCCTATCTCGCCAAAAACATTCAGTACTTC
cdr3_aa: CATSSYLAKNIQYF
j_call: TRBJ2-4
d_call: -
clone_size: many
v_call: TRBV15

cdr3_nt: TGCAGTGCTAGACCAGGATACGGTCCCTACGAGCAGTACTTC
cdr3_aa: CSARPGYGPYEQYF
j_call: TRBJ2-7
d_call: -
clone_size: many
v_call: TRBV20-1

cdr3_nt: TGTGCCAGCAGTTTGGTCATCTTGAGTGGGAGAAAGACAGATACGCAGTATTTT
cdr3_aa: CASSLVILSGRKTDTQYF
j_call: TRBJ2-3
d_call: -
clone_size: -
v_call: TRBV12-3/TRBV12-4

cdr3_nt: TGTGCTAGTGGTTTGTCGGGCGGGAGGGCCCGGAATGAGCAGTTCTTC
cdr3_aa: CASGLSGGRARNEQFF
j_call: TRBJ2-1
d_call: TRBD2
clone_size: -
v_call: TRBV12-5

cdr3_nt: TGTGCCTGGAGAGGGCCGGCCACTAACTATGGCTACACCTTC
cdr3_aa: CAWRGPATNYGYTF
j_call: TRBJ1-2
d_call: -
clone_size: many
v_call: TRBV30

cdr3_nt: TGTGCCAGCAACCGAGGACAGGTGGGCCCTGACCAGTACTTC
cdr3_aa: CASNRGQVGPDQYF
j_call: TRBJ2-5
d_call: TRBD1
clone_size: many
v_call: TRBV28

cdr3_nt: TGCGCCACCCGGGACAGCAACTCTGGAAACACCATATATTTT
cdr3_aa: CATRDSNSGNTIYF
j_call: TRBJ1-3
d_call: TRBD1
clone_size: -
v_call: TRBV5-1

cdr3_nt: TGCAGCGTGACGGACAGGGGGACCTACGAGCAGTACTTC
cdr3_aa: CSVTDRGTYEQYF
j_call: TRBJ2-7
d_call: TRBD1
clone_size: few
v_call: TRBV29-1

cdr3_nt: TGTGCCAGCTCACCGATTAGGCGGGAGGGCCGGAACTACAATGAGCAGTTCTTC
cdr3_aa: CASSPIRREGRNYNEQFF
j_call: TRBJ2-1
d_call: TRBD2
clone_size: many
v_call: TRBV18

cdr3_nt: TGTGCCAGCAGCCCTAGACAGACCTACAATGAGCAGTTCTTC
cdr3_aa: CASSPRQTYNEQFF
j_call: TRBJ2-1
d_call: -
clone_size: -
v_call: TRBV3-1

cdr3_nt: TGTGCCAGCAGTCCACCTAGCGGGAGGACGGGTGCGGAGACCCAGTACTTC
cdr3_aa: CASSPPSGRTGAETQYF
j_call: TRBJ2-5
d_call: TRBD2
clone_size: many
v_call: TRBV28

cdr3_nt: TGCAGCGTTGGGGCAGGGCGAGCCAAAAACATTCAGTACTTC
cdr3_aa: CSVGAGRAKNIQYF
j_call: TRBJ2-4
d_call: -
clone_size: few
v_call: TRBV29-1

cdr3_nt: TGTGCCAGCTCACCAAAGTTGGAGCTCAATGAAAAACTGTTTTTT
cdr3_aa: CASSPKLELNEKLFF
j_call: TRBJ1-4
d_call: -
clone_size: many
v_call: TRBV18